Each of the 27 T cell receptor beta chains below was sequenced from the same sample in a study of T cell changes during pregnancy in multiple sclerosis. Clones were read by immunoSEQ multiplex PCR, and TCRdb kept only the in-frame ones, dropping some. The profile shows more than 85,000 clones, around nine tenths of them singletons. The sample here was peripheral blood, taken in the second trimester of pregnancy. The receptors derive from a female donor with multiple sclerosis, enrolled in a pregnancy study.

The rearrangement links TRBV4-2 to TRBJ2-7; D remains ambiguous. The CDR3 extends over 12 amino acids. V lost 0 bases to trimming and J lost 13 bases, with 13 bases between them. Germline V gene lookup returns CDR1 LGHNA and CDR2 YNFKEQ. CDR3 DNA: TGTGCCAGCAGCCAAGACTTGAGCCCTCCCTACTTC. Residues: CASSQDLSPPYF.

This clone was seen just once. The rearrangement links TRBV2 to TRBJ2-2; weak D call: TRBD2 (6 bases). Germline V gives CDR1 SNHLY, CDR2 FYNNEI. Trimming took 6 bases from V and 2 from J, leaving 19 bases between them. CDR3 length: 17 residues. CDR3 bases: TGTGCCAGCAGGGATGGGGGGTTTTGGGCCAACACCGGGGAGCTGTTTTTT. Protein product: CASRDGGFWANTGELFF.

The CDR3 bases are TGTGCCAGCACCACATACTCGGGGGGGGGTTCGTATGGCTACACCTTC. As protein: CASTTYSGGGSYGYTF. The chain uses TRBV5-5 and TRBJ1-2; TRBD1 is a possible D gene (5 bases). Between the trimmed V and J ends, which lost 6 bases and 5 bases, there was a span of 23 bases. This CDR3 contains 16 residues. CDR1 SGHKS and CDR2 YYEKEE come from the germline V gene (reference sequence).

V gene TRBV9 combines with J gene TRBJ2-1; the D gene is possibly TRBD2 (6 bases). The germline V gene encodes CDR1 SGDLS and CDR2 YYNGEE. Trimming shortened V by 3 bases and J by 2 bases, and 12 bases separated the two germline ends. The CDR3 extends over 15 amino acids. CDR3 loop: CASSGVAAAYNEQFF. In DNA, the CDR3 is TGTGCCAGCAGCGGCGTAGCGGCCGCCTACAATGAGCAGTTCTTC.

The chain employs TRBV7-3 and TRBJ2-3; a possible D gene is TRBD2 (5 bases). The CDR3 sequence is 16 residues long. V was cut by 2 bases and J by 2 bases, with 14 bases left in between. Germline CDR1 and CDR2: SGHTA and FQGTGA. Here the CDR3 reads CASSLRLAASTDTQYF. For the CDR3, the DNA is TGTGCCAGCAGCTTACGTCTAGCAGCTTCCACAGATACGCAGTATTTT.

The genes are TRBV19 and TRBJ1-5, with no clear D. This CDR3 has 14 residues. Germline V lookup: CDR1 LNHDA, CDR2 SQIVND (reference sequence). Trimming shortened V by 5 bases and J by 3 bases, and 11 bases separated the two germline ends. The chain's CDR3 is CASSWAETNQPQHF. CDR3 coding DNA: TGTGCCAGTAGTTGGGCAGAGACCAATCAGCCCCAGCATTTT.

The V gene is TRBV6-5, the J gene TRBJ1-2, with 8 nucleotides matching TRBD1. CDR1 is MNHEY and CDR2 is SVGAGI in the germline V gene. This CDR3 comprises 14 residues. Losses at the gene ends were 4 bases for V and 5 bases for J; bases not matched to a gene: 6. This CDR3 reads CASSFGQGLYGYTF. The DNA of the CDR3 is TGTGCCAGCAGTTTTGGACAGGGACTGTATGGCTACACCTTC.

The J gene is TRBJ1-1, the V gene TRBV27, with D uncertain. Trimming shortened V by 0 bases and J by 1 base, and 9 bases separated the two germline ends. CDR1 and CDR2 (germline): MNHEY, SMNVEV (reference sequence). The CDR3 length is 15 residues. This CDR3 is CASSLSVTTNTEAFF. CDR3 bases: TGTGCCAGCAGTTTATCGGTTACAACGAACACTGAAGCTTTCTTT.

This sequence joins TRBV19 and TRBJ2-7; 11 nucleotides agree with TRBD1. The length of the CDR3 is 13 residues. The germline V gene encodes CDR1 LNHDA and CDR2 SQIVND (reference sequence). V dropped 5 bases and J dropped 5; count of bases not matched to a gene: 2. This CDR3 is CASSGQGAHEQYF. In nucleotides, the CDR3 is TGTGCCAGTAGTGGACAGGGGGCCCACGAGCAGTACTTC.

The chain has TRBV5-1 and TRBJ1-6, with D maybe TRBD1 (5 bases). Germline CDR1 SGHRS, CDR2 YFSETQ. The CDR3 runs 15 residues. Trimming took off 1 base at V and 5 bases at J, with 10 bases between the two ends. CDR3 bases: TGCGCCAGCAGCTTGACGCAGGGCGATAATTCACCCCTCCACTTT. Residues: CASSLTQGDNSPLHF. The full variable domain, its missing parts supplied by reference TRBV5-1 and TRBJ1-6, is KAGVTQTPRYLIKTRGQQVTLSCSPISGHRSVSWYQQTPGQGLQFLFEYFSETQRNKGNFPGRFSGRQFSNSRSEMNVSTLELGDSALYLCASSLTQGDNSPLHFGNGTRLTVT.

The chain combines TRBV15 with TRBJ1-1, with D maybe TRBD1 (6 bases). CDR1 and CDR2 from the germline V gene are LNHNV and YYDKDF (reference sequence). There are 16 residues in the CDR3. V was shortened by 1 base and J by 2 bases, with 14 bases between the two germline ends. Here the CDR3 DNA reads TGTGCCACCAGCAGAGGGTCGGGGGGGCCAAACACTGAAGCTTTCTTT. Translating it yields CATSRGSGGPNTEAFF.

The chain has TRBV11-2 and TRBJ2-7; 10 bases match TRBD1. Trimming at V came to 3 bases and at J to 7 bases, leaving 12 bases not matched to a gene. The CDR3 loop spans 16 amino acids. Per germline, CDR1 SGHAT and CDR2 FQNNGV. CDR3 DNA: TGTGCCAGCAGCTTTCAGACCGGGACAGGGGTAGGGGAGCAGTACTTC. Translation: CASSFQTGTGVGEQYF.

The V call is TRBV2, the J call TRBJ1-4, with D possibly being TRBD1 (5 bases). Trimming stripped 6 bases from V and 0 bases from J, with 14 bases between. Germline V gene lookup returns CDR1 SNHLY and CDR2 FYNNEI. The CDR3 consists of 16 residues. In DNA form, the CDR3 reads TGTGCCAGCAGATTTTCCGCAGGGACAACTAATGAAAAACTGTTTTTT. Protein product: CASRFSAGTTNEKLFF.

Relative to its sample, this clone is medium-sized. The CDR3, as DNA: TGTGCCAGCAGCTACAGCGGGAGCTACCACAATGAGCAGTTCTTC. Its translation: CASSYSGSYHNEQFF. The chain couples TRBV5-4 to TRBJ2-1; 8 positions agree with TRBD2. Germline V CDR1 and CDR2: SGHNT, YYREEE (reference sequence). After removal of 3 bases from V and 5 bases from J, the junction contained 7 bases not matched to a gene. The CDR3 runs to 15 residues.

The chain links TRBV5-5 to TRBJ2-1; 8 bases map to TRBD1. Per the germline V gene, CDR1 is SGHKS and CDR2 is YYEKEE (reference sequence). After removal of 3 bases from V and 8 bases from J, the junction contained 13 bases not matched to a gene. CDR3 length: 16 residues. For the CDR3, the DNA is TGTGCCAGCAGCTGGTCCACAGGGGGAAAAAGGGATGAGCAGTTCTTC. It yields the protein CASSWSTGGKRDEQFF.

V gene TRBV30 combines with J gene TRBJ2-3, with TRBD2 identical over 14 bases. CDR1 GTSNPN and CDR2 SVGIG come from the germline V gene (reference sequence). After removal of 0 bases from V and 8 bases from J, the junction contained 7 bases not matched to a gene. The CDR3 sequence is 16 residues long. The CDR3 nucleotides are TGTGCCTGGAGTGTGTTCCGAGGACTAGCGGGAGGTACGCAGTATTTT. This translates into CAWSVFRGLAGGTQYF.

This chain uses TRBV11-2 with TRBJ1-1; the match to TRBD1 covers 8 bases. CDR3 length: 15 residues. J lost 4 bases, V lost 5 bases, and 9 bases had no gene match. Germline V gene sequence: CDR1 SGHAT, CDR2 FQNNGV. In DNA form, the CDR3 reads TGTGCCAGCAGCCCCCGGACAGGGTCGGGCACTGAAGCTTTCTTT. Translating gives CASSPRTGSGTEAFF.

The rearrangement links TRBV2 to TRBJ2-7; the match to TRBD2 covers 9 bases. This CDR3 spans 14 amino acids. The ends lost 6 bases at V and 2 bases at J; junction bases unmatched: 5. The germline V gene encodes CDR1 SNHLY and CDR2 FYNNEI. The CDR3 loop reads CASRVAGVAYEQYF. The DNA for the CDR3 is TGTGCCAGCAGAGTAGCGGGAGTAGCCTACGAGCAGTACTTC.

This chain connects TRBV6-1 to TRBJ1-2; 7 positions agree with TRBD1. The germline CDR1 and CDR2 sequences are MNHNS and SASEGT. V shed 6 bases, J shed 8 bases, and the junction held 15 bases outside the gene matches. The CDR3 has 15 residues. CDR3 loop: CASRAAGQALMGYTF. The CDR3 DNA follows: TGTGCCAGCAGGGCTGCTGGACAGGCCTTAATGGGCTACACCTTC.

V gene TRBV30 combines with J gene TRBJ2-3, with D maybe TRBD2 (5 bases). The CDR3 length is 13 residues. Trimming took off 2 bases at V and 0 bases at J, with 6 bases between the two ends. Germline lookup yields CDR1 GTSNPN and CDR2 SVGIG (reference sequence). In DNA form, the CDR3 reads TGTGCCTGGAGTAGGAGGAGCACAGATACGCAGTATTTT. Its protein product is CAWSRRSTDTQYF.

V usage is TRBV9 and J usage is TRBJ1-2; no reliable D call. Germline V gives CDR1 SGDLS, CDR2 YYNGEE. The CDR3 runs 14 residues. V was shortened by 0 bases and J by 0 bases, with 6 bases between the two germline ends. The CDR3 DNA is TGTGCCAGCAGCGTAGGCTCAGCTAACTATGGCTACACCTTC. It is translated as CASSVGSANYGYTF.

V usage is TRBV7-9 and J usage is TRBJ1-1; D is unresolved. Germline V gene data show CDR1 as SEHNR and CDR2 as FQNEAQ (reference sequence). CDR3 size: 15 residues. V shed 5 bases and J shed 0 bases, with 13 bases lying between them. DNA for the CDR3: TGTGCCAGCAGCCCCCGGGGAGGAGTGAACACTGAAGCTTTCTTT. Its protein product is CASSPRGGVNTEAFF.

This chain uses TRBV6-1 with TRBJ2-3; TRBD2 is a possible D gene (8 bases). V was trimmed by 8 bases and J by 2 bases, leaving 14 bases between them. The germline V gene has CDR1 MNHNS and CDR2 SASEGT. The CDR3 length is 14 residues. The CDR3 region is CASRGGTVTDTQYF. CDR3 DNA: TGTGCCAGCCGCGGGGGGACAGTCACAGATACGCAGTATTTT.

The chain carries TRBV30 and TRBJ2-1, with a tentative D call TRBD2 (6 bases). The V end was cut by 6 bases, the J end by 0 bases, with 24 bases between. The CDR3 totals 18 residues. CDR1 and CDR2 from the germline V gene are GTSNPN and SVGIG (reference sequence). The CDR3 sequence is CACLLGGKWGVSYNEQFF. CDR3 DNA: TGTGCCTGCCTGCTTGGGGGAAAATGGGGGGTCTCCTACAATGAGCAGTTCTTC.

This clone occurred a few times. CDR3 nucleotide sequence: TGCAGTGCGGGGGGACACACTGAAGCTTTCTTT. Encoded protein: CSAGGHTEAFF. The chain uses TRBV20-1 and TRBJ1-1; weak D call: TRBD1 (5 bases). With 6 bases removed from V and 3 bases from J, the gap between germline ends came to 8 bases. Germline CDR1 is DFQATT and CDR2 is SNEGSKA (reference sequence). The CDR3 contains 11 residues.

The chain links TRBV5-1 to TRBJ1-1; possible D gene TRBD1, 5 bases. The V gene's germline CDR1 is SGHRS and CDR2 YFSETQ. The V gene lost 7 bases and the J gene lost 3 bases, with 19 bases spanning the gap. The CDR3 sequence is 15 residues long. CDR3 nucleotide sequence: TGCGCCAGCCGTTTAAGTCAGGGTAGGGACACTGAAGCTTTCTTT. Encoded protein: CASRLSQGRDTEAFF.

The chain links TRBV4-2 to TRBJ2-3; 10 bases align to TRBD1. CDR1 is LGHNA and CDR2 is YNFKEQ in the germline V gene. The CDR3 contains 13 residues. Losses at the gene ends were 1 base for V and 14 bases for J; bases not matched to a gene: 6. CDR3: CASSQVDRGLRYF. The CDR3 coding sequence is TGTGCCAGCAGCCAAGTCGACAGGGGGCTGAGGTATTTT.